What follows are 20 T cell receptor beta chains derived from one specimen sequenced in a study of OX40 agonist ivuxolimab in advanced cancers. Libraries were prepared by immunoSEQ multiplex PCR; TCRdb keeps only in-frame clonotypes and omits some of them. The repertoire has tens of thousands of clones, approximately 91% of them found once; the top ten carry 4.2%. Sequencing used CD4+ or CD8+ T cells sorted from blood, obtained in a trial of the OX40 agonist ivuxolimab. All receptors come from an adult with an advanced solid tumor such as melanoma, head and neck, liver or kidney cancer.

V is TRBV27 and J is TRBJ2-5; D is ambiguous. CDR3 length equals 13 residues. Deletions cut 8 bases from V and 1 base from J, with 11 bases between. Germline V gene sequence: CDR1 MNHEY, CDR2 SMNVEV (reference sequence). CDR3 region: CASSDRSQETQYF. CDR3 sequence (DNA): TGTGCCAGCTCCGACCGGAGCCAAGAGACCCAGTACTTC.

The V call is TRBV7-6, the J call TRBJ2-1; 7 positions agree with TRBD1. V was pared by 5 bases and J by 4 bases, with 8 bases of the junction left unmatched. Germline values: CDR1 SGHVS, CDR2 FNYEAQ. CDR3 length: 15 amino acids. The CDR3 DNA reads as TGTGCCAGCAGCCCGACCGGGACAGAATACAATGAGCAGTTCTTC. This encodes CASSPTGTEYNEQFF. The variable domain in full, completed from reference TRBV7-6 and TRBJ2-1, reads GAGVSQSPRYKVTKRGQDVALRCDPISGHVSLYWYRQALGQGPEFLTYFNYEAQQDKSGLPNDRFSAERPEGSISTLTIQRTEQRDSAMYRCASSPTGTEYNEQFFGPGTRLTVL.

J is TRBJ2-2 and V is TRBV27, with D possibly matching TRBD2 (5 bases). Germline CDR1 and CDR2: MNHEY and SMNVEV (reference sequence). CDR3 length: 15 residues. With 8 bases removed from V and 4 bases from J, the gap between germline ends came to 17 bases. For the CDR3, the DNA is TGTGCCAGCTGCGGATGGAGGATGGGCACCGGGGAGCTGTTTTTT. This sequence encodes CASCGWRMGTGELFF.

This chain uses TRBV6-1 with TRBJ2-1, with TRBD2 matching 11 bases. The CDR3 is made up of 15 amino acids. After removal of 3 bases from V and 4 bases from J, the junction contained 2 bases not matched to a gene. Germline CDR1 is MNHNS and CDR2 is SASEGT. This CDR3 is CASSDGTSGYNEQFF. The CDR3 bases are TGTGCCAGCAGTGATGGGACTAGCGGATACAATGAGCAGTTCTTC.

This chain links TRBV11-2 with TRBJ1-4, with 8 bases aligning to TRBD1. J gave up 7 bases and V 6 bases, and 10 bases lay outside the gene matches. This CDR3 has 15 amino acids. Germline CDR1 SGHAT, CDR2 FQNNGV. The CDR3 here is CASRTRRGLGEKLFF. The CDR3 region has the DNA TGTGCCAGCAGGACCCGCAGGGGGCTGGGTGAAAAACTGTTTTTT.

This rearrangement joins TRBV4-3 to TRBJ1-3; a possible D gene is TRBD1 (5 bases). The V end lost 2 bases, the J end lost 2 bases, and 16 bases lay between the germline ends. Per germline, CDR1 LGHNA and CDR2 YSLEER. This CDR3 is built from 17 residues. The CDR3 is CASSQLEGWGPGNTIYF. In DNA, the CDR3 is TGCGCCAGCAGCCAACTCGAAGGGTGGGGCCCTGGAAACACCATATATTTT.

The rearrangement uses TRBV27 and TRBJ2-7, with D possibly called TRBD1 or TRBD2 (5 bases each). Germline lookup yields CDR1 MNHEY and CDR2 SMNVEV (reference sequence). Trimming removed 5 bases at V and 4 bases at J, with 9 bases between. The CDR3 extends over 12 amino acids. The CDR3 region has the DNA TGTGCCAGCAGTCAAGAGGGGTACGAGCAGTACTTC. The encoded protein is CASSQEGYEQYF.

The gene calls are TRBV12-5 and TRBJ2-1; TRBD1 agrees at 12 bases. Germline CDR1 reads LGHNT; CDR2 reads FRNRAP. V lost 6 bases, J lost 3 bases, and 6 bases stayed unmatched. This CDR3 has 16 amino acids. CDR3 nucleotide sequence: TGTGCTAGTGGATCGGGACAGGGGGCTTTCTACAATGAGCAGTTCTTC. Amino acid sequence: CASGSGQGAFYNEQFF.

This rearrangement joins TRBV9 to TRBJ2-3; 7 bases fit TRBD2. Germline CDR1 and CDR2: SGDLS and YYNGEE. Trimming cost V 0 bases and J 2 bases; bases outside gene matches: 6. The CDR3 runs to 16 residues. As DNA, the CDR3 is TGTGCCAGCAGCGTAGGGTGGGGGGGAAACACAGATACGCAGTATTTT. Amino acid sequence: CASSVGWGGNTDTQYF.

In this sample, this clone turned up a few times. The chain is built from TRBV7-6 and TRBJ2-3; 9 bases fit TRBD2. The CDR3 is 15 residues long. CDR1 is SGHVS and CDR2 is FNYEAQ in the germline V gene. J gave up 6 bases and V 3 bases, and 7 bases lay outside the gene matches. The CDR3 bases are TGTGCCAGCAGCTTCGTGGCCAGCGGGGGGGATACGCAGTATTTT. Translated: CASSFVASGGDTQYF.

The V call is TRBV9, the J call TRBJ2-3; possible D gene TRBD1, 5 bases. V lost 2 bases and J 2 bases, leaving 6 bases between the germline ends. CDR3 size: 13 residues. The germline V gene encodes CDR1 SGDLS and CDR2 YYNGEE. The CDR3 DNA is TGTGCCAGCAGCGTCAGGGCCACAGATACGCAGTATTTT. Protein sequence: CASSVRATDTQYF.

The gene calls are TRBV7-3 and TRBJ2-1, with TRBD2 matching over 7 bases. Germline V gene sequence: CDR1 SGHTA, CDR2 FQGTGA. The CDR3 loop spans 16 amino acids. Trimming removed 5 bases from V and 7 bases from J; junction bases left unmatched: 14. As DNA, the CDR3 is TGTGCCAGCAGCCCGTCCCTGGGGAGGGCCTTAAATGAGCAGTTCTTC. It translates to CASSPSLGRALNEQFF.

The chain couples TRBV5-4 to TRBJ2-5; TRBD2 aligns across 11 bases. Trimming cost V 5 bases and J 7 bases; bases outside gene matches: 16. CDR3 length: 17 residues. Germline V gene sequence: CDR1 SGHNT, CDR2 YYREEE (reference sequence). The CDR3 nucleotides read TGTGCCAGCAGTGATAGCGGGGGGGCCCAAATGATGGGGACCCAGTACTTC. The encoded protein is CASSDSGGAQMMGTQYF.

Written as DNA, the CDR3 is TGTGCCAGCAGCGATCAAGGGAGGTCTGGGGCCAACGTCCTGACTTTC. It translates to CASSDQGRSGANVLTF. The rearrangement links TRBV7-6 to TRBJ2-6; D may be TRBD2 (6 bases). Germline V lookup: CDR1 SGHVS, CDR2 FNYEAQ. V lost 5 bases and J 1 base, leaving 12 bases between the germline ends. The CDR3 totals 16 residues.

This clone showed up just once. This sequence joins TRBV4-1 and TRBJ2-7, with D possibly being TRBD2 (5 bases). V was cut by 4 bases and J by 5 bases, with 15 bases left in between. The CDR3 contains 14 residues. Germline values: CDR1 MGHRA, CDR2 YSYEKL. The CDR3 region has the DNA TGCGCCAGCAGCCGCGGGCCCCTTACCCACGAGCAGTACTTC. It specifies CASSRGPLTHEQYF.

This chain connects TRBV7-3 to TRBJ2-3; 10 nucleotides align to TRBD2. Germline values: CDR1 SGHTA, CDR2 FQGTGA. The CDR3 runs 15 residues. V shed 6 bases, J shed 2 bases, and the junction held 5 bases outside the gene matches. The CDR3 loop reads CASSIAGGITDTQYF. The CDR3 nucleotides read TGTGCCAGCAGTATAGCGGGGGGTATCACAGATACGCAGTATTTT.

This chain connects TRBV4-2 to TRBJ1-1; 12 bases align to TRBD1. Germline CDR1 and CDR2: LGHNA and YNFKEQ. J was trimmed by 0 bases and V by 4 bases; bases with no gene match: 6. The CDR3 runs 17 residues. CDR3 sequence reads: CASSRVGTGGVNTEAFF. As DNA, the CDR3 is TGTGCCAGCAGCCGGGTGGGGACAGGGGGCGTGAACACTGAAGCTTTCTTT.

The rearrangement links TRBV6-5 to TRBJ2-1; no clear D gene. Germline V CDR1 and CDR2: MNHEY, SVGAGI. The V gene lost 4 bases and the J gene lost 2 bases, with 9 bases spanning the gap. The CDR3 loop spans 14 amino acids. CDR3 residues: CASSLSDTYNEQFF. In nucleotides, the CDR3 is TGTGCCAGCAGTTTATCAGACACCTACAATGAGCAGTTCTTC.

The rearrangement links TRBV5-4 to TRBJ2-7; tentatively, D is TRBD2 (5 bases). Trimming took off 0 bases at V and 0 bases at J, with 13 bases between the two ends. In germline, CDR1 is SGHNT, CDR2 YYREEE (reference sequence). The CDR3 spans 16 residues. The CDR3 protein is CASSLGVEGSSYEQYF. DNA of the CDR3: TGTGCCAGCAGCTTGGGGGTTGAAGGGAGCTCCTACGAGCAGTACTTC.

The chain couples TRBV19 to TRBJ1-1; D remains ambiguous. Germline V gene data show CDR1 as LNHDA and CDR2 as SQIVND (reference sequence). The length of the CDR3 is 15 residues. V was clipped by 2 bases and J by 4 bases, with 14 bases between them. DNA of the CDR3: TGTGCCAGTAGTATATTCGGTGGGCTCGGCACTGAAGCTTTCTTT. Translated, it gives CASSIFGGLGTEAFF. Together with reference TRBV19 and TRBJ1-1, the CDR3 gives the full variable domain: DGGITQSPKYLFRKEGQNVTLSCEQNLNHDAMYWYRQDPGQGLRLIYYSQIVNDFQKGDIAEGYSVSREKKESFPLTVTSAQKNPTAFYLCASSIFGGLGTEAFFGQGTRLTVV.